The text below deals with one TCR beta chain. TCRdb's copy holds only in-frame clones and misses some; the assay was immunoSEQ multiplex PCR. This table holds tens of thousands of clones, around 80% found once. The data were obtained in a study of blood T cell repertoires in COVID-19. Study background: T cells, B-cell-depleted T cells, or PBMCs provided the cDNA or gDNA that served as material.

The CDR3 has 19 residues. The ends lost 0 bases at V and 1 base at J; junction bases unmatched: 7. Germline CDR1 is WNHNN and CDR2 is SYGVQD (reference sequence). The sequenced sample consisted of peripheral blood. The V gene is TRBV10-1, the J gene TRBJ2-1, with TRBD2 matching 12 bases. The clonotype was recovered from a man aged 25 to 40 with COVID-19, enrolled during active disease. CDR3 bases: TGCGCCAGCAGTGAGTCGTGGACTAGCGGGGTCCCTTCCTACAATGAGCAGTTCTTC. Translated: CASSESWTSGVPSYNEQFF.